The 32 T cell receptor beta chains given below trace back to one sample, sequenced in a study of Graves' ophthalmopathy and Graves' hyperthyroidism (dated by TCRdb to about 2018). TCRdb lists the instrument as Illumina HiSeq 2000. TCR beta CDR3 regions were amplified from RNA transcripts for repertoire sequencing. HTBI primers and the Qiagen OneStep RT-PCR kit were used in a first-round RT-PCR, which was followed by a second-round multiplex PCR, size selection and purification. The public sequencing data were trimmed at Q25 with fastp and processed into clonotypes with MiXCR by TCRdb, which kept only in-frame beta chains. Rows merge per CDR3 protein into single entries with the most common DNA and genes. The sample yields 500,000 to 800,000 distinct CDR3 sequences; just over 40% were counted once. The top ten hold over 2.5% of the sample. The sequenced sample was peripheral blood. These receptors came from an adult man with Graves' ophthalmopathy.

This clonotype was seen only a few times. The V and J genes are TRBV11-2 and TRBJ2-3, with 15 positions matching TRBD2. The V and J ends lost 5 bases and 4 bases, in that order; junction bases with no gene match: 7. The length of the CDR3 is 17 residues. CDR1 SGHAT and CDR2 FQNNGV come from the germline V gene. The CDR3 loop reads CASSRTSGRAMSDTQYF. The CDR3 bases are TGTGCCAGCAGCCGGACTAGCGGGAGGGCCATGTCAGATACGCAGTATTTT.

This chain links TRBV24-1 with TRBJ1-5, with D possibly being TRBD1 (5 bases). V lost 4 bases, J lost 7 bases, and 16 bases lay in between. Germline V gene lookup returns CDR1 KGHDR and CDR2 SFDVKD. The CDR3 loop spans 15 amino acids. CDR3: CATSDPGRNEQPQHF. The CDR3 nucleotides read TGTGCCACCAGTGACCCGGGACGCAATGAGCAGCCCCAGCATTTT.

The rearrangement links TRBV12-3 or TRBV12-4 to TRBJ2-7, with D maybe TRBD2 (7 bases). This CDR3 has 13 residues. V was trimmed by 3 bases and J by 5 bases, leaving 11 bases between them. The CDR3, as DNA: TGTGCCAGCAGTTTCAAAGGGGGGGACGAGCAGTACTTC. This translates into CASSFKGGDEQYF.

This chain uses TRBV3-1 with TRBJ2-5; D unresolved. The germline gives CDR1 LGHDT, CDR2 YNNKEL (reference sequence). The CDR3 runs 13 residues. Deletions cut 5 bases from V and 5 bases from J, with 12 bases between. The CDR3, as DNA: TGTGCCAGCAGCTCCAGAAGTGATGAGACCCAGTACTTC. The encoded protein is CASSSRSDETQYF.

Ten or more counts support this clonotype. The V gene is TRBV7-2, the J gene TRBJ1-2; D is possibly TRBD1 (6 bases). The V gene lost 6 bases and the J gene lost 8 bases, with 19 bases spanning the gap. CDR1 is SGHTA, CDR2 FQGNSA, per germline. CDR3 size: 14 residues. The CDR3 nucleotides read TGTGCCAGCAGTGCATCGGAGGACAGCCTGGGCTACACCTTC. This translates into CASSASEDSLGYTF.

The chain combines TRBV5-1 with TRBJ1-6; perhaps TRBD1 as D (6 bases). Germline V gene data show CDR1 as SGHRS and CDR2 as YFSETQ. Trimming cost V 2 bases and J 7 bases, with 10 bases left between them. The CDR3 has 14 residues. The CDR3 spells CASSFGTLNSPLHF. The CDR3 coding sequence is TGCGCCAGCAGCTTCGGGACACTGAATTCACCCCTCCACTTT.

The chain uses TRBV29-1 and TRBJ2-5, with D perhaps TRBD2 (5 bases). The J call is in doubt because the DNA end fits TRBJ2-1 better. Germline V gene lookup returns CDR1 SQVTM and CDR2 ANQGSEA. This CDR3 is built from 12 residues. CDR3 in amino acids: CSVERALNEQFF. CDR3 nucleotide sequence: TGCAGCGTTGAGCGGGCCCTCAATGAGCAGTTCTTC.

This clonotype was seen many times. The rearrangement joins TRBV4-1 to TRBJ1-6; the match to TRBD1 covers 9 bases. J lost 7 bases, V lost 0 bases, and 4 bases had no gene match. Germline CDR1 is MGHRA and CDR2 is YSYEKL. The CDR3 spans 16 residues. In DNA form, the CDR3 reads TGCGCCAGCAGCCAAGACCCAGGACAGGGGAATTCACCCCTCCACTTT. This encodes CASSQDPGQGNSPLHF.

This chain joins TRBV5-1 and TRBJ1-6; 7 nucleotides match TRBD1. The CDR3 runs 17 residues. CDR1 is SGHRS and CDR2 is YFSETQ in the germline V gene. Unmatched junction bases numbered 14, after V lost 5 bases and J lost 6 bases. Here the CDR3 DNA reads TGCGCCAGCAGGGACGGACAGGAGGGGCAGGCTAATTCACCCCTCCACTTT. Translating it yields CASRDGQEGQANSPLHF.

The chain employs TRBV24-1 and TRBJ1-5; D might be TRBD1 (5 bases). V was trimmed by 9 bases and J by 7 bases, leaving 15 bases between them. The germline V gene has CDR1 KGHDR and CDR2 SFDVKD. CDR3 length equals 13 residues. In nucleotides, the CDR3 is TGTGCCACCCGTCGGGGGGGAAACCAGCCCCAGCATTTT. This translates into CATRRGGNQPQHF.

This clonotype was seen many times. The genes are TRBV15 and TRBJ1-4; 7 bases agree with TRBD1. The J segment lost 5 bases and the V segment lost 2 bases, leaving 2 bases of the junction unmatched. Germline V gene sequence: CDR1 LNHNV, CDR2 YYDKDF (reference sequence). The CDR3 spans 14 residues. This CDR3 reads CATSRKQGNEKLFF. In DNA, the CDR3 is TGTGCCACCAGCAGAAAACAGGGGAATGAAAAACTGTTTTTT.

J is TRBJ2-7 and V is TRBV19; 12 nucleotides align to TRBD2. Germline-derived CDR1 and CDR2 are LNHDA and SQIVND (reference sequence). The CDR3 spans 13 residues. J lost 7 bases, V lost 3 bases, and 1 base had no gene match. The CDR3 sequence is CASSIGLAGEQYF. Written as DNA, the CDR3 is TGTGCCAGTAGTATCGGACTAGCGGGAGAGCAGTACTTC.

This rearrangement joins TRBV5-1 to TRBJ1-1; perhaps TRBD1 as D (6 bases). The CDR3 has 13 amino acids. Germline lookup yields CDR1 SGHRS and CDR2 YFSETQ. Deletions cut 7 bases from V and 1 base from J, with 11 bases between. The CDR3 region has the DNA TGCGCCAGCCGTCAGGGGAGGAACACTGAAGCTTTCTTT. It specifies CASRQGRNTEAFF.

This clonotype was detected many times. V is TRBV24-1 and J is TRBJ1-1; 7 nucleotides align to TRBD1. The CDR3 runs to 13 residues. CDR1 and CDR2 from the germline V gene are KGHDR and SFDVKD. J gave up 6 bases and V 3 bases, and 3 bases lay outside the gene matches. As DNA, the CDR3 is TGTGCCACCAGTGATCCGACAGGGTCTGAAGCTTTCTTT. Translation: CATSDPTGSEAFF.

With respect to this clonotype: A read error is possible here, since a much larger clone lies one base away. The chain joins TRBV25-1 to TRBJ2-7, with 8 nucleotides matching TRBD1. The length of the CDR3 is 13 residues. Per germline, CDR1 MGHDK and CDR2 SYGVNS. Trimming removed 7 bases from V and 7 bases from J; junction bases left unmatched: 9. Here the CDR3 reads CASNDYGQGEQYF. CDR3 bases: TGTGCCAGCAATGATTACGGACAGGGTGAGCAGTACTTC.

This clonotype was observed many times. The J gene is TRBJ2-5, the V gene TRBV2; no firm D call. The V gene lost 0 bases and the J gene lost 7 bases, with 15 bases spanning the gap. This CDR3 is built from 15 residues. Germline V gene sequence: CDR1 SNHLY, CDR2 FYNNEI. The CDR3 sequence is CASSEARTTWGTQYF. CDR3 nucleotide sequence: TGTGCCAGCAGTGAAGCAAGGACCACCTGGGGGACCCAGTACTTC.

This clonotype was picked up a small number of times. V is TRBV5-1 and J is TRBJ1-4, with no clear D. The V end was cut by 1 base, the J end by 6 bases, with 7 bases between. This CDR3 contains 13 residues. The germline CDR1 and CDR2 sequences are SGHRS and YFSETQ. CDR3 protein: CASSLFGDEKLFF. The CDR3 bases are TGCGCCAGCAGCTTGTTCGGGGATGAAAAACTGTTTTTT. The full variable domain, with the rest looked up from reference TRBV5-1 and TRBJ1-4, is KAGVTQTPRYLIKTRGQQVTLSCSPISGHRSVSWYQQTPGQGLQFLFEYFSETQRNKGNFPGRFSGRQFSNSRSEMNVSTLELGDSALYLCASSLFGDEKLFFGSGTQLSVL.

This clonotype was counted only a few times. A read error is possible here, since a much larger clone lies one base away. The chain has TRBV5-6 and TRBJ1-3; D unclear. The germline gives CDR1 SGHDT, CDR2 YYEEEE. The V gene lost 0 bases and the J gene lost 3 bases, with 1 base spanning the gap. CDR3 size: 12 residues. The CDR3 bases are TGTGCCAGCAGCTTGGTTGGAAACACCATATATTTT. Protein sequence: CASSLVGNTIYF.

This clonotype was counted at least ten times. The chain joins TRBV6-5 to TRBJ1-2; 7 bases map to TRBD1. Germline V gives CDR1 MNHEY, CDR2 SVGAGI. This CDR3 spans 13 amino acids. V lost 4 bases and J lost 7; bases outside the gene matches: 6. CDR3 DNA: TGTGCCAGCAGTTTGGACAGGAGAGGTGGCTACACCTTC. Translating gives CASSLDRRGGYTF.

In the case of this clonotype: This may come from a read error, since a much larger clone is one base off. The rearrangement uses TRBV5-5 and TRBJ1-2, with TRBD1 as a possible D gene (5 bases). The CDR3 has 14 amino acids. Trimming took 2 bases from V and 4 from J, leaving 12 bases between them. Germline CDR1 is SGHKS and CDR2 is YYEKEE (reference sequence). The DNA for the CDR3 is TGTGCCAGCAGCTTCGACGGGAGGGGCTATGGCTACACCTTC. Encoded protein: CASSFDGRGYGYTF.

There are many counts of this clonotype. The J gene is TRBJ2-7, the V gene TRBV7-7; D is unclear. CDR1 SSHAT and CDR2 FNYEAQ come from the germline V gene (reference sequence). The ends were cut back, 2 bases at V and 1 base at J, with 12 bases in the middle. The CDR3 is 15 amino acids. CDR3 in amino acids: CASSLRSGSSYEQYF. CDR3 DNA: TGTGCCAGCAGCTTAAGGTCGGGCTCGTCCTACGAGCAGTACTTC.

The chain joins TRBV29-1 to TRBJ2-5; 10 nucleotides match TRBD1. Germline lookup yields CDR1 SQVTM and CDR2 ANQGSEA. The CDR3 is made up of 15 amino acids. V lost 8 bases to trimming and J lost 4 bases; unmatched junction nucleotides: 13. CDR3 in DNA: TGCAGCAGTTCTCGACCGGGACAGGGGCGAGAGACCCAGTACTTC. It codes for CSSSRPGQGRETQYF.

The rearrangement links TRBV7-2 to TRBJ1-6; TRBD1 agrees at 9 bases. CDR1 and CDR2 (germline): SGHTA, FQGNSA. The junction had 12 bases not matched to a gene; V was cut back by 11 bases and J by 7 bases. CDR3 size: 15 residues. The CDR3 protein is CAWNTGTGWNSPLHF. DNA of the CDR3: TGTGCCTGGAATACCGGGACAGGGTGGAATTCACCCCTCCACTTT.

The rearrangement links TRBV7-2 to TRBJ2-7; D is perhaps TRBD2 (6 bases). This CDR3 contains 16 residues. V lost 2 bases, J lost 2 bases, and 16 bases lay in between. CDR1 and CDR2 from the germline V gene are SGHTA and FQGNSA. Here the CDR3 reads CASSLRGASVTYEQYF. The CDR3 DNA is TGTGCCAGCAGCTTAAGAGGAGCTAGCGTAACCTACGAGCAGTACTTC.

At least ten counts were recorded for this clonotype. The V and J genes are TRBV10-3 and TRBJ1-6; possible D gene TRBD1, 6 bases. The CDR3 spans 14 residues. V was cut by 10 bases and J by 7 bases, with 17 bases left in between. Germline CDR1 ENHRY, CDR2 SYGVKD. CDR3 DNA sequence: TGTGCCAGCATACAGGGAGCCGGGAATTCACCCCTCCACTTT. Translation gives CASIQGAGNSPLHF.

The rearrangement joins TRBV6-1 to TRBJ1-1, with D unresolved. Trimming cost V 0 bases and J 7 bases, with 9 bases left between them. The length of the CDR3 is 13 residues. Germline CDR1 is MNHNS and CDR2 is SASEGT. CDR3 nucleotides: TGTGCCAGCAGTGAAGCGAGGGAGGGTGAAGCTTTCTTT. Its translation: CASSEAREGEAFF.

The CDR3 spells CASSRGDTLGNTIYF. The CDR3 region has the DNA TGTGCCAGCAGCCGGGGGGACACTCTTGGAAACACCATATATTTT. V gene TRBV11-2 combines with J gene TRBJ1-3, with a weak D call TRBD1 (6 bases). This CDR3 region has 15 residues. V lost 5 bases and J 3 bases, leaving 14 bases between the germline ends. Germline loops: CDR1 SGHAT, CDR2 FQNNGV. The whole variable domain, filled in from reference TRBV11-2 and TRBJ1-3, reads EAGVAQSPRYKIIEKRQSVAFWCNPISGHATLYWYQQILGQGPKLLIQFQNNGVVDDSQLPKDRFSAERLKGVDSTLKIQPAKLEDSAVYLCASSRGDTLGNTIYFGEGSWLTVV.

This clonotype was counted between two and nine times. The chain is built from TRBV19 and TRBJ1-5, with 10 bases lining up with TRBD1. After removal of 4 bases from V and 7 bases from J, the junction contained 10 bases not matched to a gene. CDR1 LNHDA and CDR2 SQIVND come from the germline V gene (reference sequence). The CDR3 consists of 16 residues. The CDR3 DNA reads TGTGCCAGTAGTACGACCGGGACAGGGGCTTGGCAGCCCCAGCATTTT. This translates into CASSTTGTGAWQPQHF. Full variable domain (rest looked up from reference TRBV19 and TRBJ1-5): DGGITQSPKYLFRKEGQNVTLSCEQNLNHDAMYWYRQDPGQGLRLIYYSQIVNDFQKGDIAEGYSVSREKKESFPLTVTSAQKNPTAFYLCASSTTGTGAWQPQHFGDGTRLSIL.

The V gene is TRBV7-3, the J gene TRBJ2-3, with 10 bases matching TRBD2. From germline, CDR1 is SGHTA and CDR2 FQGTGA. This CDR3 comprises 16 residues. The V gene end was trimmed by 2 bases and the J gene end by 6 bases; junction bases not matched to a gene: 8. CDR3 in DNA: TGTGCCAGCAGCTTAGCCCTAGCGGGGGCCAGGGATACGCAGTATTTT. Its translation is CASSLALAGARDTQYF. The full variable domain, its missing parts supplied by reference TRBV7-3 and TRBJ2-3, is GAGVSQTPSNKVTEKGKYVELRCDPISGHTALYWYRQSLGQGPEFLIYFQGTGAADDSGLPNDRFFAVRPEGSVSTLKIQRTERGDSAVYLCASSLALAGARDTQYFGPGTRLTVL.

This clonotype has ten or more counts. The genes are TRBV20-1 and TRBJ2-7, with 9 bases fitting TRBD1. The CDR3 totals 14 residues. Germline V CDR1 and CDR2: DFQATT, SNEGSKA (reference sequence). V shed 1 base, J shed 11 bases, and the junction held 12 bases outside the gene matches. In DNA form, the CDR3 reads TGCAGTGCTAGAGGTCCCGGGACAGGGATTGAGGAGTACTTC. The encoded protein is CSARGPGTGIEEYF.

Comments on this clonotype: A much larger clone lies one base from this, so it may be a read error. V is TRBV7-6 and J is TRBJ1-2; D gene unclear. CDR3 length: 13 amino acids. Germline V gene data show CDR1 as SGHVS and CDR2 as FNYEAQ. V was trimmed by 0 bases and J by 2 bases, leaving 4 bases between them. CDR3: CASSLADNYGYTF. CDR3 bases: TGTGCCAGCAGCTTAGCCGACAACTATGGCTACACCTTC.

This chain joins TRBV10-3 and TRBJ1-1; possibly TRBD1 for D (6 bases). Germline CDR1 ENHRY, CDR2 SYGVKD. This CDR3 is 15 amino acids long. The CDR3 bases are TGTGCTAGATCGACTAACCGGGACATGAACACTGAAGCTTTCTTT. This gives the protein CARSTNRDMNTEAFF.